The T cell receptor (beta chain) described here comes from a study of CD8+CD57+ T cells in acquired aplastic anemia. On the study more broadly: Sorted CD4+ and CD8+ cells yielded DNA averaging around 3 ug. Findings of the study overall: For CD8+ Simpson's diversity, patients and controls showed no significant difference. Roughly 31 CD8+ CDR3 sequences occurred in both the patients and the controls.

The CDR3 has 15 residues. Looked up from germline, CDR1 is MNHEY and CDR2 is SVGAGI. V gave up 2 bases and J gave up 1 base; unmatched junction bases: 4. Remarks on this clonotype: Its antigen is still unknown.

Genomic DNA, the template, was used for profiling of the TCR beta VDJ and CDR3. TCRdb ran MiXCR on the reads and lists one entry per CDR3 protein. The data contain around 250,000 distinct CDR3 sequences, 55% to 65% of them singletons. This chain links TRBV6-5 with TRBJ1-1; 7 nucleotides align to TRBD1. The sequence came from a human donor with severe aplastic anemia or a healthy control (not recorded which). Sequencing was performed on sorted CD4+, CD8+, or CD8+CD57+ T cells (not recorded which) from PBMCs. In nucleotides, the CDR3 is TGTGCCAGCAGTTACGAGACAGGGAAGAACACTGAAGCTTTCTTT. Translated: CASSYETGKNTEAFF.